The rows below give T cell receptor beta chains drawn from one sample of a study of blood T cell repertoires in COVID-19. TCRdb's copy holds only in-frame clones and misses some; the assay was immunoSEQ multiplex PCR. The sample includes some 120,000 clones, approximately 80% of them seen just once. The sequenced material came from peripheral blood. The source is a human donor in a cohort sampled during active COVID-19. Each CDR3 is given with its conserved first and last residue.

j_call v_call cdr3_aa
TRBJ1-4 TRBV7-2 CASTPGGTGDEKLFF
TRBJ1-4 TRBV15 CATSRGTSGKNEKLFF
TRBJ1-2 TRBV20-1 CSAVKMGGYTF
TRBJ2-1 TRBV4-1 CASSKLTSAGDEQFF
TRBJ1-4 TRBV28 CASSFRGGAREKLFF
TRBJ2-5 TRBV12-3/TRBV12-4 CASRESPGLAWHF
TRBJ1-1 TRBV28 CASRKWRQGGMNTEAFF
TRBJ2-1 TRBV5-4 CASSGTGGINEQFF
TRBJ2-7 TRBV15 CATSRGEQGAMTYEQYF
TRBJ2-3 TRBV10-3 CAAASGGADTQYF
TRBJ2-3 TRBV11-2 CASSFGTTTDTQYF
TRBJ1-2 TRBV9 CASSVAYGNYGYTF
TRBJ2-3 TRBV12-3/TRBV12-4 CASSFETATQYF
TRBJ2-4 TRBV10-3 CATQMGTGSRNIQYF
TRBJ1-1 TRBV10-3 CAISQGAGNTEAFF
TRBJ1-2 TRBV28 CASSFTRGRDGYTF
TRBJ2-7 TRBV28 CASSSIPDRGQEQYF
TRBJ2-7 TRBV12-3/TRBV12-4 CASSLTVSYEQYF
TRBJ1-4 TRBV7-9 CASSPTGRKVEKLFF
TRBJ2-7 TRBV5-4 CASSFGRGSYEQYF
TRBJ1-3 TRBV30 CAWSVTGLSGNTIYF
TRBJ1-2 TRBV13 CASSQTGVDYGYTF
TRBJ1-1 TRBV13 CASSPYYRTEAFF
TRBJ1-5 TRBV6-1 CASSETAQPQHF
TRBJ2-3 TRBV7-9 CASSPRGRAEDTQYF
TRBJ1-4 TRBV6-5 CASRTGPGEKLFF
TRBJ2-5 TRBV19 CASRRQPRETQYF